The present TCR beta chain was sequenced within a study of Ad26.COV2.S vaccination and SARS-CoV-2 variants (dated by TCRdb to the early 2020s). Turning to the overall study: Donors in the vaccine arm were drawn from COV1001, a phase I-IIa trial of Ad26.COV2.S in healthy adults that was multicentre, randomized, double-blind and placebo-controlled. The TCR-sequenced set comprised approximately 32 samples: approximately 20 Ad26.COV2.S vaccine recipients, 5 placebo recipients and 8 SARS-CoV-2 convalescent individuals. Sequencing of the TCRbeta repertoire served to evaluate the specificity and breadth of SARS-CoV-2-reactive T cell receptors following Ad26.COV2.S vaccination. Ad26.COV2.S was administered intramuscularly at a dose of 5x10^10 or 1x10^11 viral particles, either as one shot or as two shots given 56 days apart. Trial participants were randomized into five groups of five: low-dose or high-dose Ad26.COV2.S given once or twice, or placebo on both occasions. Blinding of investigators to trial group allocation was maintained during experiments and outcome assessment. The paper as a whole reports these results and caveats: Ad26.COV2.S recipients had higher spike-specific TCR breadth than placebo recipients (P = 0.0014). The study was not powered to compare responses between vaccine doses or regimens. The authors noted that the TCR breadth and depth analyses may have underestimated total T cell responses. Comparable non-spike TCR breadth was observed between vaccine and placebo recipients, consistent with only spike being contained in the vaccine. After vaccination, spike-specific CD8+ and CD4+ T cell responses were reported to show substantial breadth.

The intended sense of this specimen's treatment or condition label: some 20 received Ad26.COV2.S at low or high dose, single or two shots; about five received placebo; per-sample allocation not given. Repertoires of vaccine and placebo recipients were sequenced from samples taken on day 63 after the first injection. Cohort 1b enrolled roughly 25 adults aged 18-55 years at a single site in Boston, USA, between 29 July and 7 August 2020. Ad26.COV2.S consisted of a replication-incompetent adenovirus type 26 vector by which a prefusion-stabilized SARS-CoV-2 spike protein from the original Wuhan strain was expressed. The immunoSEQ Assay was used to sequence TCRbeta CDR3 regions. After extraction, genomic DNA underwent amplification by bias-controlled multiplex PCR, followed by high-throughput sequencing. The source study handled its data this way. Collapsing and filtering of sequences were performed to quantify the absolute abundance of each unique TCRbeta CDR3 region. T cell fraction was estimated by normalization of TCRbeta template counts to usable DNA, with usable DNA being measured through amplification of reference genes present in all nucleated cells. Repertoire TCRs were annotated as SARS-CoV-2-specific by exact matching of V gene, CDR3 amino acid sequence and J gene to a known reactive TCR set. The reference SARS-CoV-2 TCR set came from MIRA and was filtered for enrichment in COVID-19-positive ImmuneCODE repertoires, removing public or cross-reactive TCRs. Drawing on the MIRA antigens, annotated TCRs were analysed further at the level of specific ORF or position within ORF. Breadth was defined as annotated unique rearrangements over total unique productive rearrangements; depth was the summed frequency of those rearrangements. Group comparisons of TCR breadth used two-sided Wilcoxon rank-sum tests. TCRdb re-hosts the immuneACCESS table, in-frame sequences only. Its copies lack some clones; in the studies checked, an unresolved V gene accounts for under half of them, and the cause for the rest is not known. D and trimming come from the DNA, and the V and J calls and clone size come from that table. Across this sample there are 300,000 to 350,000 clones, with around four fifths seen only once. The ten largest clones represent 2% to 2.5% of the sample.

With regard to this clone: Its antigen remains unidentified. Nothing much larger sits one base from this clone, and base qualities are not available.

Based on the germline V gene, the CDR1 and CDR2 sequences are MDHEN and SYDVKM. Including cysteine and phenylalanine, the CDR3 has 12 amino acids. CDR3 DNA is the only sequence kept; it has 36 bases, read in frame from the first base. Between the V and J ends, shortened by 7 bases and 1 base respectively, the junction contains 7 bases. The receptor's source is a person between 18 and 60 years old who received the Ad26.COV2.S COVID-19 vaccine or a placebo. Sequencing was performed on peripheral blood, taken in a trial of Ad26.COV2.S vaccine versus placebo. The chain couples TRBV28 to TRBJ1-1, with the identity of the D gene unclear. The CDR3 protein is CASKGSNTEAFF. The nucleotide sequence reads TGTGCCAGCAAGGGTTCGAACACTGAAGCTTTCTTT.